This T cell receptor (beta chain) was profiled in a study of T cells in Graves' hyperthyroidism and ophthalmopathy. RNA transcripts gave rise to amplified TCR beta CDR3 regions. Carried out on the TCR CDR3, a first-round RT-PCR used the HTBI primer set. TCRdb re-analysed the multiplex PCR reads in MiXCR, keeping a single row per CDR3 protein. The sample has roughly 570,000 distinct CDR3 sequences, 15% to 18% seen once. Germline assignment: CDR1 SGHTA and CDR2 FQGNSA. Trimming stripped 0 bases from V and 0 bases from J, with 6 bases between. The CDR3 has 16 residues. The TCR comes from a woman aged 25 to 45 with Graves' hyperthyroidism. Sequences were obtained from blood. The genes are TRBV7-2 and TRBJ1-6; D is unresolved. The CDR3 here is CASSLALSSYNSPLHF. The CDR3 region has the DNA TGTGCCAGCAGCTTAGCCCTCAGCTCCTATAATTCACCCCTCCACTTT.